This T cell receptor beta chain comes out of a study of T-cell reconstitution after alpha-beta-depleted transplantation in children (dated by TCRdb to about 2016). Context from the whole study: The study quantitatively tracked T-cell immune reconstitution after TCRalphabeta/CD19-depleted allogeneic hematopoietic cell transplantation in children using TCR repertoire profiling. Beyond this particular receptor, the publication reports: The high TCRbeta diversity at day 60 in some patients was ascribed to recipient T cells and intrathymic progenitors that had survived conditioning. About two months after transplant, the apparently early recovery of alphabetaT-cell counts reportedly depended on just several hundred clones that had expanded rapidly and came from non-depleted graft cells. Over subsequent months, a decline in hyperexpanded clone frequencies was noted, and after one year, T-cell counts and TCRbeta diversity were mostly ascribed to newly produced T cells.

This clonotype was found a few times. Its antigen is still unknown. Per-base quality was not reported, and no clone a single base away is much larger than it. Library preparation employed PCR. The instrument was an Illumina HiSeq 2500. To normalize quantification of the TCRbeta repertoire, the TCR libraries were built with molecular barcoding that relied on unique molecular identifiers. TCRdb ran its own pipeline on the public reads, namely fastp trimming at Q25 and MiXCR clone calling, and kept in-frame beta chains. Rows merge per CDR3 protein into single entries with the most common DNA and genes. This sample has about 980,000 distinct CDR3 sequences in its table, and roughly 29% of those were observed once. The leading ten clones occupy 28% of the sample. The treatment or condition label of this sample denotes: allogeneic hematopoietic cell transplantation with graft depleted of TCRalphabeta T cells and CD19 B cells. The children who served as transplant recipients had been given grafts of TCRalphabeta/CD19-depleted allogeneic hematopoietic cells.

From the cysteine up to the phenylalanine, the CDR3 has a length of 16 residues. Of all the DNA, just the CDR3 is kept, 48 bases in frame from base 1. As encoded in the germline V gene, CDR1 is SGHTA while CDR2 is FQGNSA. At the junction V is shortened by 2 bases and J by 2 bases, with 12 bases in between. This clonotype originated in a boy under three years old who had a stem cell transplant for SCID, so the T cells may come from the graft donor. Here the sequenced sample was PBMCs, mostly from graft donor cells, taken 360 days after TCRalphabeta/CD19-depleted stem cell transplant. The chain is encoded by TRBV7-2 joined to TRBJ2-2; a confident D gene designation cannot be given. The CDR3 amino acid sequence is: CASSLSRPKNTGELFF. The DNA sequence reads TGTGCCAGCAGCTTATCCAGGCCAAAAAACACCGGGGAGCTGTTTTTT.